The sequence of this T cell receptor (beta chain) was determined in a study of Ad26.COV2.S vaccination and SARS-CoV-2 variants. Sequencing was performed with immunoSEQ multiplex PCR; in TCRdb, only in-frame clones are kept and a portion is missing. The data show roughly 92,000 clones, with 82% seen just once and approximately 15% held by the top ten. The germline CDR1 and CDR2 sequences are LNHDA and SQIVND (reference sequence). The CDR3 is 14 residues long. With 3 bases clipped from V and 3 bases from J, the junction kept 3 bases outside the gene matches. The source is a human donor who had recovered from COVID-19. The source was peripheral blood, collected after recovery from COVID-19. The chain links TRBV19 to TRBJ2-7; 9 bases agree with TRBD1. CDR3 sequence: CASSIRDRVYEQYF. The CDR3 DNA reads TGTGCCAGTAGTATCCGGGACAGGGTCTACGAGCAGTACTTC.